This T cell receptor beta chain originates from a study of identical twins. Study-level results: Memory repertoires lacked the insertion deficit that abundant cord blood beta clonotypes showed. Because invariant MAIT and iNKT cells could be present, zero-insertion analyses could be partly confounded. Models underpredicted monozygotic twin sharing of out-of-frame TCR alpha.

This clonotype was observed a handful of times. Its antigen remains unidentified. With template switching, a universal primer site was added, and the cDNA carried unique molecular identifiers. TCRdb itself ran the 5' RACE reads through MiXCR, one entry per CDR3 protein. The repertoire consists of around 250,000 distinct CDR3 sequences, with about 8% occurring once and the leading ten covering roughly 3.1%. The CDR3 is 11 amino acids. The germline CDR1 and CDR2 sequences are SEHNR and FQNEAQ (reference sequence). The germline V and J ends were trimmed by 6 bases and 4 bases, with 7 bases remaining between them. These data were likewise used in another study, on yellow fever vaccine responses in identical twins.

The rearrangement links TRBV7-9 to TRBJ2-7; unclear D gene. The clonotype originates from a woman younger than 30 in good health. Sample: CD8+ T cells sorted from blood. CDR3 amino acids: CASSYHYEQYF. In DNA form, the CDR3 reads TGTGCCAGCAGTTATCATTACGAGCAGTACTTC.